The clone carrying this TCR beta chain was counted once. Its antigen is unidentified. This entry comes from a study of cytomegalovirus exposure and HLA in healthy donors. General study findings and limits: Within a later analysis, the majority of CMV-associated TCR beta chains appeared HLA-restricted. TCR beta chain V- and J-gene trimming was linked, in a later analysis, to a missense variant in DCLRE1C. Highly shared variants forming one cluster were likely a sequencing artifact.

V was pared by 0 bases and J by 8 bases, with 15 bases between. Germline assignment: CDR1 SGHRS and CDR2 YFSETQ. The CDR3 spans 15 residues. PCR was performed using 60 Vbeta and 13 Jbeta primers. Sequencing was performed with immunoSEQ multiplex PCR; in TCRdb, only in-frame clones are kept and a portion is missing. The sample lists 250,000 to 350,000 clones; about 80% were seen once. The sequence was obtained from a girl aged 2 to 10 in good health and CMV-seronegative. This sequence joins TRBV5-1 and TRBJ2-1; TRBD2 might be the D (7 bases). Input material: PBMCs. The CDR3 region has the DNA TGCGCCAGCAGCTTGGACAGGGTCCGGGGGGATGAGCAGTTCTTC. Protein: CASSLDRVRGDEQFF. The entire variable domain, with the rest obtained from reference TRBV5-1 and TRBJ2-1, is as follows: KAGVTQTPRYLIKTRGQQVTLSCSPISGHRSVSWYQQTPGQGLQFLFEYFSETQRNKGNFPGRFSGRQFSNSRSEMNVSTLELGDSALYLCASSLDRVRGDEQFFGPGTRLTVL.